Below, 19 T cell receptor beta chains from the same sample are listed, as sequenced in a study of T-cell reconstitution after alpha-beta-depleted transplantation in children. The authors prepared the TCRbeta library with unique molecular identifiers. MiXCR, run by TCRdb on the PCR reads, gives a single entry per CDR3 protein. This sample yields approximately 230,000 distinct CDR3 sequences, of which approximately 24% are seen a single time; around 4.8% belongs to the top ten. Sequencing used PBMCs, mostly from graft donor cells, obtained 360 days after TCRalphabeta/CD19-depleted stem cell transplant. The receptors stem from a female patient between 2 and 10 years old who had a stem cell transplant for congenital amegakaryocytic thrombocytopenia, so the T cells may come from the graft donor.

J is TRBJ2-3 and V is TRBV20-1; unclear D gene. V was trimmed by 6 bases and J by 2 bases, leaving 18 bases between them. The CDR3 sequence is 15 residues long. Per germline, CDR1 DFQATT and CDR2 SNEGSKA (reference sequence). The CDR3 spells CSASDPTPDTDTQYF. CDR3 DNA sequence: TGCAGTGCCTCGGATCCGACCCCCGACACAGATACGCAGTATTTT.

This rearrangement joins TRBV7-3 to TRBJ2-1, with TRBD2 matching over 7 bases. Germline loops: CDR1 SGHTA, CDR2 FQGTGA. V was clipped by 5 bases and J by 1 base; unmatched bases: 8. The CDR3 length is 16 residues. CDR3: CASSPMGGRSYNEQFF. CDR3 in DNA: TGTGCCAGCAGCCCAATGGGGGGGAGGTCCTACAATGAGCAGTTCTTC.

This clonotype was seen a few times. This CDR3 reads CASSLGQNYNEQFF. In nucleotides, the CDR3 is TGTGCCAGCAGCTTAGGACAGAACTACAATGAGCAGTTCTTC. The chain carries TRBV11-3 and TRBJ2-1; a weak D match, TRBD1 (5 bases). V was trimmed by 1 base and J by 3 bases, leaving 7 bases between them. The CDR3 length is 14 residues. The V gene's germline CDR1 is SGHNT and CDR2 YENEEA.

This clonotype was counted only a few times. The V gene is TRBV7-9, the J gene TRBJ2-5, with a weak D call TRBD1 (7 bases). Trimming left V 5 bases short and J 0 bases short, with 16 bases between. Germline-derived CDR1 and CDR2 are SEHNR and FQNEAQ (reference sequence). This CDR3 has 16 residues. The CDR3 region is CASSPWTGGDQETQYF. CDR3 nucleotides: TGTGCCAGCAGCCCCTGGACAGGAGGGGACCAAGAGACCCAGTACTTC.

V is TRBV7-9 and J is TRBJ2-7, with TRBD2 matching 8 bases. Germline values: CDR1 SEHNR, CDR2 FQNEAQ (reference sequence). The CDR3 consists of 15 residues. J was trimmed by 5 bases and V by 8 bases; bases with no gene match: 14. The DNA of the CDR3 is TGTGCCAGCCAATCATACATAGCGGGAATCGACGAGCAGTACTTC. This codes for CASQSYIAGIDEQYF.

In its sample, this clonotype was seen a few times. J is TRBJ2-4 and V is TRBV20-1; 8 nucleotides line up with TRBD1. The CDR3 contains 17 residues. CDR1 is DFQATT, CDR2 SNEGSKA, per germline (reference sequence). J was trimmed by 2 bases and V by 1 base; bases with no gene match: 10. CDR3 region: CSARVRQGFFSKNIQYF. As DNA, the CDR3 is TGCAGTGCTAGAGTAAGACAGGGGTTTTTCTCCAAAAACATTCAGTACTTC.

The chain is built from TRBV20-1 and TRBJ1-5, with TRBD1 as a possible D gene (6 bases). The germline gives CDR1 DFQATT, CDR2 SNEGSKA (reference sequence). The CDR3 runs 16 residues. The V end was cut by 0 bases, the J end by 5 bases, with 17 bases between. In DNA, the CDR3 is TGCAGTGCTAGAGATGCAGGGAGGGGGAAGGATCAGCCCCAGCATTTT. Translation gives CSARDAGRGKDQPQHF.

This clonotype was detected once. This chain connects TRBV9 to TRBJ2-1; 9 nucleotides align to TRBD2. Germline values: CDR1 SGDLS, CDR2 YYNGEE. V shed 1 base and J 4 bases; nucleotides not matched to a gene: 3. The CDR3 consists of 15 residues. CDR3 sequence reads: CASSVSGRNYNEQFF. The CDR3 nucleotides read TGTGCCAGCAGCGTAAGCGGGAGGAATTACAATGAGCAGTTCTTC.

This clonotype was counted between two and nine times. The rearrangement links TRBV29-1 to TRBJ1-3; D possibly corresponds to TRBD1 (6 bases). This CDR3 comprises 14 residues. Germline V gene data show CDR1 as SQVTM and CDR2 as ANQGSEA. The V end was cut by 5 bases, the J end by 0 bases, with 11 bases between. CDR3 sequence (DNA): TGCAGCGTTTCCACAGGGTACTCTGGAAACACCATATATTTT. Protein: CSVSTGYSGNTIYF.

This chain links TRBV20-1 with TRBJ1-4; maybe TRBD1 (5 bases). Germline V gene lookup returns CDR1 DFQATT and CDR2 SNEGSKA (reference sequence). This CDR3 is built from 14 residues. V lost 5 bases to trimming and J lost 0 bases, with 10 bases between them. The CDR3 region has the DNA TGCAGTGCTCAGACCAGGGCAACTAATGAAAAACTGTTTTTT. Translation: CSAQTRATNEKLFF.

This clonotype was counted a few times. The rearrangement uses TRBV5-1 and TRBJ2-7, with D perhaps TRBD1 or TRBD2 (6 bases each). Germline V gene sequence: CDR1 SGHRS, CDR2 YFSETQ. CDR3 length: 15 residues. V dropped 0 bases and J dropped 4 bases, with 14 bases sitting between them. CDR3 bases: TGCGCCAGCAGCTTGGAGAGGGGGGCTGGGTACGAGCAGTACTTC. This gives the protein CASSLERGAGYEQYF.

This clonotype was recorded a few times. V is TRBV4-2 and J is TRBJ1-2, with 7 bases aligning to TRBD1. The CDR3 consists of 14 residues. V was pared by 6 bases and J by 8 bases, with 12 bases of the junction left unmatched. Germline loops: CDR1 LGHNA, CDR2 YNFKEQ. The DNA for the CDR3 is TGTGCCAGCAGACGGACAGGAGAGCAGGGGGGCTACACCTTC. This translates into CASRRTGEQGGYTF.

This rearrangement joins TRBV5-1 to TRBJ2-7, with 13 bases identical to TRBD2. The V and J ends lost 3 bases and 6 bases, in that order; junction bases with no gene match: 6. CDR3 length equals 15 residues. Germline values: CDR1 SGHRS, CDR2 YFSETQ. CDR3: CASSSGLAGDPEQYF. CDR3 in DNA: TGCGCCAGCAGCTCCGGACTAGCGGGAGATCCCGAGCAGTACTTC.

The chain carries TRBV15 and TRBJ2-7; unclear D gene. The CDR3 contains 13 residues. Germline V gene data show CDR1 as LNHNV and CDR2 as YYDKDF (reference sequence). Trimming removed 1 base from V and 3 bases from J, with 7 bases in between. CDR3 in amino acids: CATSRGLVYEQYF. The CDR3 DNA is TGTGCCACCAGCAGAGGGTTGGTCTACGAGCAGTACTTC.

The chain couples TRBV10-3 to TRBJ2-3; D ambiguous. The germline V gene encodes CDR1 ENHRY and CDR2 SYGVKD. Trimming left V 3 bases short and J 0 bases short, with 13 bases between. The CDR3 is made up of 16 amino acids. The CDR3 protein is CAISELWTASTDTQYF. The CDR3 nucleotides read TGTGCCATCAGTGAACTATGGACGGCTAGCACAGATACGCAGTATTTT.

This chain connects TRBV5-5 to TRBJ1-5, with 8 bases aligning to TRBD1. Germline V CDR1 and CDR2: SGHKS, YYEKEE (reference sequence). This CDR3 is built from 14 residues. With 3 bases clipped from V and 6 bases from J, the junction kept 5 bases outside the gene matches. CDR3 in DNA: TGTGCCAGCAGCTGGGGACAGGAGGCTCAGCCCCAGCATTTT. Protein sequence: CASSWGQEAQPQHF.

This clonotype was detected many times. The chain links TRBV3-1 to TRBJ1-1, with 8 bases that match TRBD1. V dropped 4 bases and J dropped 13; count of bases not matched to a gene: 14. The CDR3 has 14 residues. CDR1 is LGHDT, CDR2 YNNKEL, per germline (reference sequence). The CDR3 here is CASSLLNEGQARFF. Written as DNA, the CDR3 is TGTGCCAGCAGCCTCCTTAATGAGGGACAGGCTCGTTTCTTT.

This clonotype was detected a few times. The chain recombines TRBV12-3 or TRBV12-4 with TRBJ2-7, with D perhaps matching TRBD1 (5 bases). This CDR3 spans 14 amino acids. V lost 5 bases and J 3 bases, leaving 14 bases between the germline ends. CDR3 DNA sequence: TGTGCCAGCAGTGCCTCAGGGAATCACTACGAGCAGTACTTC. It codes for CASSASGNHYEQYF.

The genes are TRBV15 and TRBJ1-5, with D possibly TRBD1 on 5 matching bases. CDR1 is LNHNV and CDR2 is YYDKDF in the germline V gene (reference sequence). The CDR3 is 15 amino acids. Trimming cost V 3 bases and J 0 bases, with 9 bases left between them. In DNA, the CDR3 is TGTGCCACCAGCAGGGGGGGGAATAGCAATCAGCCCCAGCATTTT. This translates into CATSRGGNSNQPQHF.